Listed here are 24 T cell receptor beta chains from one sample, sequenced in a study of T cells in Graves' hyperthyroidism and ophthalmopathy. Amplification of TCR beta CDR3 regions was performed using RNA transcripts as template. TCR CDR3 underwent first-round RT-PCR with the HTBI primer set. TCRdb re-derived calls from the multiplex PCR reads in MiXCR, one entry per CDR3 protein. The table lists about 540,000 distinct CDR3 sequences, about 43% of them singletons. Sequencing was done on a sample of peripheral blood or thyroid tissue (not recorded which). Every receptor here comes from a young woman with Graves' hyperthyroidism.

The genes are TRBV6-4 and TRBJ2-3, with D hard to call. The CDR3 totals 13 residues. Germline assignment: CDR1 MRHNA and CDR2 SNTAGT. The V end lost 3 bases, the J end lost 2 bases, and 6 bases lay between the germline ends. CDR3 sequence: CASSEQPTDTQYF. The CDR3 coding sequence is TGTGCCAGCAGTGAGCAGCCCACAGATACGCAGTATTTT.

CDR3 DNA sequence: TGTGCCAGCACTGGAGGGTCCAGCTCTCGCCACGAGCAGTACTTC. Its translation is CASTGGSSSRHEQYF. The chain links TRBV2 to TRBJ2-7; perhaps TRBD2 as D (6 bases). CDR1 and CDR2 from the germline V gene are SNHLY and FYNNEI. The CDR3 contains 15 residues. V lost 7 bases to trimming and J lost 5 bases, with 21 bases between them.

The V call is TRBV27, the J call TRBJ1-1; 7 bases are a match to TRBD1. With 4 bases clipped from V and 4 bases from J, the junction kept 18 bases outside the gene matches. CDR3 length: 18 residues. Germline CDR1 MNHEY, CDR2 SMNVEV (reference sequence). The CDR3 DNA reads TGTGCCAGCAGTTCGATTGCCCGCGCTTGGACAGGCCGCACTGAAGCTTTCTTT. Translating it yields CASSSIARAWTGRTEAFF.

This clonotype was seen a few times. No conserved phenylalanine or tryptophan is present at the end of the CDR3, so a read error is the likely explanation. V and J are TRBV7-9 and TRBJ2-5; TRBD2 matches at 8 bases. The CDR3 loop spans 14 amino acids. Germline values: CDR1 SEHNR, CDR2 FQNEAQ (reference sequence). The V gene end was trimmed by 3 bases and the J gene end by 1 base; junction bases not matched to a gene: 1. The CDR3 region has the DNA TGTGCCAGCAGCTTCGGGGGGGCCCAAGAGACCCAGTACCTC. Translation gives CASSFGGAQETQYL.

The chain links TRBV12-3 or TRBV12-4 to TRBJ1-5; D is uncertain. CDR3 length: 14 residues. Trimming took 5 bases from V and 2 from J, leaving 10 bases between them. CDR3 sequence (DNA): TGTGCCAGCAGTCATCATACTGGCAATCAGCCCCAGCATTTT. Translated: CASSHHTGNQPQHF.

CDR3 region: CASSQDGLTYEQYF. Written as DNA, the CDR3 is TGTGCCAGCAGCCAGGATGGACTAACCTACGAGCAGTACTTC. V gene TRBV3-1 combines with J gene TRBJ2-7; D might be TRBD2 (6 bases). The CDR3 is made up of 14 amino acids. Germline lookup yields CDR1 LGHDT and CDR2 YNNKEL (reference sequence). The germline V and J ends were trimmed by 3 bases and 2 bases, with 11 bases remaining between them.

This chain links TRBV19 with TRBJ1-2; D not resolved. Per germline, CDR1 LNHDA and CDR2 SQIVND (reference sequence). CDR3 length equals 14 residues. The ends were cut back, 6 bases at V and 6 bases at J, with 17 bases in the middle. The CDR3 loop reads CASSTTRRGNGYTF. The CDR3, as DNA: TGTGCCAGTAGCACAACTAGACGGGGAAATGGCTACACCTTC.

V and J are TRBV4-1 and TRBJ2-5, with a tentative D call TRBD2 (6 bases). V was clipped by 3 bases and J by 5 bases, with 13 bases between them. CDR1 is MGHRA, CDR2 YSYEKL, per germline. The CDR3 sequence is 14 residues long. The CDR3 coding sequence is TGCGCCAGCAGCCACCCGGGAGTATGGGAGACCCAGTACTTC. Translated: CASSHPGVWETQYF.

This clonotype was detected a few times. The V gene is TRBV6-5, the J gene TRBJ2-2; TRBD1 aligns across 8 bases. The germline gives CDR1 MNHEY, CDR2 SVGAGI. The V gene end was trimmed by 6 bases and the J gene end by 0 bases; junction bases not matched to a gene: 9. CDR3 length equals 17 residues. The CDR3 nucleotides read TGTGCCAGCAGCCAGACCACAGGGGGGACGAACACCGGGGAGCTGTTTTTT. The encoded protein is CASSQTTGGTNTGELFF.

The rearrangement links TRBV24-1 to TRBJ1-2; D perhaps matches TRBD1 (5 bases). This CDR3 is 11 amino acids long. Germline V CDR1 and CDR2: KGHDR, SFDVKD. The germline V and J ends were trimmed by 11 bases and 12 bases, with 18 bases remaining between them. CDR3 protein: CAISPGTSDTF. The CDR3 DNA reads TGTGCCATCTCTCCCGGGACTAGCGACACCTTC.

This clonotype occurred once. V is TRBV12-3 or TRBV12-4 and J is TRBJ2-7, with TRBD1 identical over 8 bases. The junction had 9 bases not matched to a gene; V was cut back by 3 bases and J by 8 bases. The CDR3 runs to 14 residues. The CDR3 nucleotides are TGTGCCAGCAGTTTGGAAGGACAGGGAATGAAGCAGTACTTC. This gives the protein CASSLEGQGMKQYF.

The J gene is TRBJ2-1, the V gene TRBV15, with D possibly TRBD1 on 5 matching bases. The end of the DNA aligns better with TRBJ2-7, so the J call may be wrong. Germline lookup yields CDR1 LNHNV and CDR2 YYDKDF (reference sequence). The length of the CDR3 is 17 residues. CDR3 coding DNA: TGTGCCACCAGCAGAGATATTGAAGTGGCAGGGTACAATGAGCAGTACTTC. Translation gives CATSRDIEVAGYNEQYF.

V usage is TRBV20-1 and J usage is TRBJ2-7; D may be TRBD2 (5 bases). Germline CDR1 and CDR2: DFQATT and SNEGSKA (reference sequence). The CDR3 has 12 amino acids. The V end was cut by 7 bases, the J end by 3 bases, with 13 bases between. The CDR3 is CSEAVGVYEQYF. As DNA, the CDR3 is TGCAGTGAAGCGGTGGGAGTCTACGAGCAGTACTTC.

The CDR3 sequence is CASSNPGGMPQQYF. The DNA for the CDR3 is TGTGCCAGCAGTAACCCGGGAGGTATGCCCCAGCAGTACTTC. This chain links TRBV6-4 with TRBJ2-7; TRBD2 agrees at 7 bases. Looked up from germline, CDR1 is MRHNA and CDR2 is SNTAGT. Trimming removed 5 bases from V and 8 bases from J; junction bases left unmatched: 12. The CDR3 has 14 amino acids.

V usage is TRBV27 and J usage is TRBJ2-5, with D possibly TRBD1 on 5 matching bases. This CDR3 has 12 amino acids. Germline V gene sequence: CDR1 MNHEY, CDR2 SMNVEV (reference sequence). V lost 6 bases to trimming and J lost 5 bases, with 10 bases between them. Here the CDR3 reads CASRSTDETQYF. The CDR3 bases are TGTGCCAGCAGGTCGACAGATGAGACCCAGTACTTC.

The rearrangement links TRBV7-3 to TRBJ1-4; maybe TRBD1 (5 bases). Trimming took off 5 bases at V and 5 bases at J, with 21 bases between the two ends. Germline loops: CDR1 SGHTA, CDR2 FQGTGA. This CDR3 region has 17 residues. The CDR3 DNA reads as TGTGCCAGCAGCCCGTCAGGGTCGGGAGCGATGAATGAAAAACTGTTTTTT. Translating it yields CASSPSGSGAMNEKLFF. The full variable domain, rest sourced from reference TRBV7-3 and TRBJ1-4, is GAGVSQTPSNKVTEKGKYVELRCDPISGHTALYWYRQSLGQGPEFLIYFQGTGAADDSGLPNDRFFAVRPEGSVSTLKIQRTERGDSAVYLCASSPSGSGAMNEKLFFGSGTQLSVL.

This clonotype was seen many times. V gene TRBV19 combines with J gene TRBJ2-2; D not resolved. The germline CDR1 and CDR2 sequences are LNHDA and SQIVND (reference sequence). This CDR3 is 11 amino acids long. Trimming took 3 bases from V and 5 from J, leaving 1 base between them. CDR3 protein: CASSMTGELFF. CDR3 bases: TGTGCCAGTAGTATGACCGGGGAGCTGTTTTTT.

The table lists this clonotype with many counts. The chain has TRBV12-3 or TRBV12-4 and TRBJ1-5; 10 bases are a match to TRBD1. The J segment lost 5 bases and the V segment lost 5 bases, leaving 6 bases of the junction unmatched. This CDR3 is 15 amino acids long. Here the CDR3 reads CASSGDRGWHQPQHF. Here the CDR3 DNA reads TGTGCCAGCAGTGGGGACAGGGGATGGCATCAGCCCCAGCATTTT.

This clonotype is a singleton in its sample. It is likely a read error, because the conserved phenylalanine at the end of the CDR3 is missing. V and J are TRBV7-2 and TRBJ2-7; possible D gene TRBD2, 6 bases. CDR3 length equals 15 residues. Looked up from germline, CDR1 is SGHTA and CDR2 is FQGNSA. Between the trimmed V and J ends, which lost 3 bases and 2 bases, there was a span of 14 bases. CDR3 loop: CASSFSSARTYEQYL. CDR3 in DNA: TGTGCCAGCAGCTTTTCTAGCGCTCGCACCTACGAGCAGTACCTC.

Ten or more counts support this clonotype. The J gene is TRBJ1-1, the V gene TRBV6-1, with D maybe TRBD1 (6 bases). Germline assignment: CDR1 MNHNS and CDR2 SASEGT. The CDR3 is 15 amino acids. The V and J ends lost 6 bases and 5 bases respectively, with 19 bases between them. CDR3 loop: CASRERTEEWTEAFF. CDR3 coding DNA: TGTGCCAGCAGGGAAAGGACAGAAGAATGGACTGAAGCTTTCTTT.

Concerning this clonotype: A single base separates this from a much larger clone, so it may be a read error. V gene TRBV12-3 or TRBV12-4 combines with J gene TRBJ2-7, with no clear D. The CDR3 spans 14 residues. Trimming stripped 4 bases from V and 4 bases from J, with 14 bases between. Here the CDR3 DNA reads TGTGCCAGCAGTTCAATCGGTTCCGGGTACGAGCAGTACTTC. It translates to CASSSIGSGYEQYF.

This clonotype was counted many times. J is TRBJ1-3 and V is TRBV5-1; no clear D. Germline V gene data show CDR1 as SGHRS and CDR2 as YFSETQ. Between the trimmed V and J ends, which lost 4 bases and 8 bases, there was a span of 22 bases. The CDR3 extends over 16 amino acids. The CDR3 bases are TGCGCCAGCAGCCCCGGGATCAATGATCCGGTCGACACCATATATTTT. Protein sequence: CASSPGINDPVDTIYF.

The sample holds many counts of this clonotype. The rearrangement joins TRBV20-1 to TRBJ2-2; 12 positions agree with TRBD1. The trim removed 3 bases at V and 4 bases at J, leaving 0 bases unmatched. Looked up from germline, CDR1 is DFQATT and CDR2 is SNEGSKA (reference sequence). The CDR3 contains 14 residues. CDR3: CSARGQGATGELFF. In DNA, the CDR3 is TGCAGTGCTAGGGGACAGGGGGCCACCGGGGAGCTGTTTTTT.

The chain combines TRBV29-1 with TRBJ2-6, with D hard to call. Germline lookup yields CDR1 SQVTM and CDR2 ANQGSEA. V lost 8 bases and J lost 0, with 11 bases in between. The CDR3 consists of 14 residues. This CDR3 is CSLGPNSGANVLTF. DNA of the CDR3: TGCAGCTTGGGCCCGAACTCTGGGGCCAACGTCCTGACTTTC.